This TCR beta chain appears in the sequencing data of a study of control samples from healthy donors and cancer patients. Clones were sequenced by immunoSEQ multiplex PCR, and TCRdb holds only the in-frame ones, with some missing. The sample shows roughly 120,000 clones, just over 90% of them seen only once. This clone has only one observation. The V gene's germline CDR1 is MGHRA and CDR2 YSYEKL. The CDR3 extends over 14 amino acids. The V segment lost 1 base and the J segment 2 bases; nucleotides outside the gene matches: 2. V usage is TRBV4-1 and J usage is TRBJ2-7, with 7 bases aligning to TRBD1. This TCR was sampled from a man aged 50 to 59 with head and neck cancer. The material sequenced was PBMCs. The CDR3 DNA reads TGCGCCAGCAGCCAAGGGCAGGGGGCCTACGAGCAGTACTTC. Translated: CASSQGQGAYEQYF.